The present entry profiles one T cell receptor (beta chain) with its context. It lacks a known antigen. Nothing much larger sits one base from this clone, and base qualities are not available. TCRbeta CDR3 regions were amplified from genomic DNA using the immunoSEQ Assay, a bias-controlled multiplex PCR. In the original analysis: The number of nucleated cells in each sample was estimated by amplification of reference gene primers within the assay. To quantify the absolute abundance of each unique TCRbeta CDR3 rearrangement, sequence reads were collapsed and filtered. Productive Simpson clonality was computed per sample as the square root of Simpson's diversity index over productive rearrangements. This immuneACCESS table, as held by TCRdb, lists in-frame sequences with V and J called but not all clones. Of the missing ones, under half trace to an unresolved V gene in checked studies; the others have no known cause. That table supplies the V and J calls and clone size; D and trimming were determined from the DNA. The sample includes about 480,000 clones, with 88% observed a single time. The ten largest account for roughly 1.9% of the sample.

This specimen comes from a study of blood T cell repertoires in COVID-19 (dated by TCRdb to between 2020 and 2021). Regarding the complete study: Samples covering the acute and convalescent phases of COVID-19 were provided by collaborators in the United States, Italy and Spain. The repertoires were released in a freely available public database meant as a resource for research on the immune response to SARS-CoV-2. Where HLA class I and class II types were available, the types were taken from metadata supplied by the sample provider, not from assay-based typing. Deeply sampled blood TCRbeta repertoires from subjects exposed to, actively infected with, or recovered from COVID-19 were included in the dataset. The material from the prospective study consisted of cDNA or gDNA derived from T cells, B-cell-depleted T cells, or PBMCs. Samples were obtained from the ongoing ImmuneRACE study (first 160 participants) and from over 1,000 subjects provided by 6 global collaborators. Nearly every sample came with metadata listing a de-identified subject ID, COVID-19 status, age in years and sex. Results and caveats for the whole study, not just this receptor: How much clinical and demographic metadata was included differed by source and by participant, and the metadata was provided uncurated.

Participants in the prospective study were enrolled through a virtual design, were aged 18 to 89 years, and lived in approximately 25 United States geographic areas. Cohort assignment in the prospective study relied on participant-reported clinical history from a screening survey and a study questionnaire. Recovered participants in ImmuneRACE Cohort 3 were defined as having two consecutive negative NP/OP PCR tests, clearance from a healthcare professional, or resolution of symptoms. In the prospective study, whole blood, serum and a nasopharyngeal or oropharyngeal swab were collected from each participant by mobile phlebotomists. Additional blood draws and questionnaires over an approximately 2-month period could optionally be provided by prospective study participants. Blood samples from the prospective study were shipped frozen or at room temperature prior to DNA extraction. The CDR1 and CDR2 encoded by the germline V gene (reference sequence) are LNHDA and SQIVND. The germline ends are 12 bases apart after V is trimmed by 8 bases and J by 1 base. The CDR3 runs 13 residues from the cysteine to the phenylalanine. Only CDR3 DNA remains: 39 bases, in frame from the first base.

The rearrangement joined TRBV19 to TRBJ2-7; matching of 6 bases hints at TRBD2 as the D gene. The specimen was PBMCs or T cells enriched from blood (not recorded which). This TCR was sampled from a woman in her forties who had recovered from COVID-19. The sequenced DNA is TGTGCCAGTTGGGGAGGCGATTCCTACGAGCAGTACTTC. Translation gives CASWGGDSYEQYF.